These 18 T cell receptor beta chains came from one sample sequenced in a study of glioma-infiltrating T cells. TCR alpha and beta CDR3 regions were amplified from RNA using iRepertoire nested multiplex PCR. TCRdb re-called the multiplex PCR reads through MiXCR, storing one row per CDR3 protein. The sample includes 300,000 to 400,000 distinct CDR3 sequences, around 45% of them seen just once. Sequenced sample: glioma tissue, nonneoplastic brain tissue, or PBMCs (not recorded which). The receptors stem from a human donor with low-grade glioma or glioblastoma, undergoing nonglioma brain surgery, or in good health (not recorded which).

Points on this clonotype: A much larger clone differs from this one at a single base, so this may be a read error. This sequence joins TRBV6-6 and TRBJ2-5; either TRBD1 or TRBD2 may supply D (6 bases each). Germline loops: CDR1 MNHNY, CDR2 SVGAGI (reference sequence). The CDR3 has 14 amino acids. The CDR3 DNA reads as TGTGCCAGCAGCCCGGGGGCGTTTACGGAGACCCAGCACTTC. It codes for CASSPGAFTETQHF.

This clonotype was seen many times. One end of the junction is discordant with germline, which a read error may explain. The chain is built from TRBV20-1 and TRBJ1-5; D gene unclear. The length of the CDR3 is 13 residues. Germline V gives CDR1 DFQATT, CDR2 SNEGSKA (reference sequence). CDR3 loop: CSARDGRNQPQHF. The CDR3 coding sequence is TGCAGTGCTCGAGACGGTCGCAATCAGCCCCAGCATTTT.

The chain couples TRBV6-1 to TRBJ2-7; 9 bases fit TRBD2. The CDR3 sequence is 13 residues long. The germline CDR1 and CDR2 sequences are MNHNS and SASEGT. Trimming took 8 bases from V and 0 from J; bases not matched to a gene: 2. Here the CDR3 DNA reads TGTGCCAGCCGACTAGCGGACTCCTACGAGCAGTACTTC. Protein: CASRLADSYEQYF.

This clonotype was counted only a few times. The chain couples TRBV28 to TRBJ2-3, with 9 nucleotides matching TRBD2. Trimming removed 11 bases from V and 5 bases from J; junction bases left unmatched: 11. CDR3 length equals 14 residues. Per the germline V gene, CDR1 is MDHEN and CDR2 is SYDVKM. CDR3 nucleotide sequence: TGTGCCCTAATGCCAGCGGGAGGAGAAGATACGCAGTATTTT. Protein product: CALMPAGGEDTQYF.

This clonotype has only a few counts. The chain links TRBV5-4 to TRBJ2-7, with a weak D call TRBD2 (5 bases). The CDR3 is 12 residues long. V was trimmed by 3 bases and J by 7 bases, leaving 11 bases between them. The germline V gene has CDR1 SGHNT and CDR2 YYREEE (reference sequence). Here the CDR3 DNA reads TGTGCCAGCAGCTCGGACTCCTTAGAGCAGTACTTC. It codes for CASSSDSLEQYF.

The gene calls are TRBV2 and TRBJ2-2, with TRBD2 matching 10 bases. The ends lost 0 bases at V and 0 bases at J; junction bases unmatched: 10. The length of the CDR3 is 20 residues. Germline CDR1 reads SNHLY; CDR2 reads FYNNEI. The DNA of the CDR3 is TGTGCCAGCAGTGAAGCGCTTGGGCTAGCGGGAGAATCGAACACCGGGGAGCTGTTTTTT. Its protein product is CASSEALGLAGESNTGELFF.

This sequence joins TRBV20-1 and TRBJ2-1, with TRBD2 identical over 7 bases. CDR3 length: 14 residues. With V trimmed by 3 bases and J by 7 bases, 9 bases remained unmatched. CDR1 is DFQATT and CDR2 is SNEGSKA in the germline V gene (reference sequence). CDR3 DNA: TGCAGTGCTAGGGTGGGGGGGTCCTTAAATGAGCAGTTCTTC. Amino acid sequence: CSARVGGSLNEQFF.

This clonotype turned up a few times. The DNA of the CDR3 is TGTGCCAGCAGCTCCGGACTAGTCCAAGAGAGGGATGAGCAGTTCTTC. This gives the protein CASSSGLVQERDEQFF. This chain joins TRBV7-3 and TRBJ2-1, with 7 bases identical to TRBD2. Per germline, CDR1 SGHTA and CDR2 FQGTGA. Trimming removed 4 bases from V and 8 bases from J; junction bases left unmatched: 14. There are 16 residues in the CDR3.

Ten or more counts support this clonotype. The chain employs TRBV12-3 or TRBV12-4 and TRBJ2-1; 7 positions match TRBD2. The CDR3 covers 14 residues. J lost 6 bases, V lost 8 bases, and 10 bases had no gene match. As DNA, the CDR3 is TGTGCCAGCTATAGGGACGGGGGGAGCAATGAGCAGTTCTTC. Encoded protein: CASYRDGGSNEQFF.

On this clonotype: Relative to the germline gene, one junction end is altered; a read error may explain this. J is TRBJ2-1 and V is TRBV24-1, with 10 bases matching TRBD2. Germline CDR1 KGHDR, CDR2 SFDVKD. The CDR3 extends over 16 amino acids. As DNA, the CDR3 is TGTGCCACCAGTGATTTTCGGCTAGCGGGAGAGTATGAGAAGTTCTTC. This sequence encodes CATSDFRLAGEYEKFF.

As for this clonotype: The junction departs from the called germline gene at one end, perhaps through a read error. This chain joins TRBV6-6 and TRBJ2-7; TRBD2 aligns across 11 bases. This CDR3 region has 15 residues. CDR1 is MNHNY, CDR2 SVGAGI, per germline (reference sequence). CDR3 in DNA: TGTACCAGCAGTTACTCGGGACTAGCGGCCTACGAGCAGTACTTC. It is translated as CTSSYSGLAAYEQYF.

This sequence joins TRBV29-1 and TRBJ2-1, with a tentative D call TRBD1 (5 bases). The CDR3 sequence is 13 residues long. Germline assignment: CDR1 SQVTM and CDR2 ANQGSEA. V lost 2 bases, J lost 7 bases, and 12 bases lay in between. The CDR3 DNA follows: TGCAGCGTTGAAAGGGGCGCAAGGAATGAGCAGTTCTTC. Its protein is CSVERGARNEQFF.

CDR3 bases: TGTGCCAGCAGTTACCCTGGACAGGGCGCAGATACGCAGTATTTT. It codes for CASSYPGQGADTQYF. The chain carries TRBV6-2 or TRBV6-3 and TRBJ2-3, with TRBD1 identical over 8 bases. The CDR3 covers 15 residues. Trimming removed 2 bases from V and 4 bases from J; junction bases left unmatched: 5. Germline V gene data show CDR1 as MNHEY and CDR2 as SVGEGT.

The genes are TRBV6-5 and TRBJ2-1; 9 bases map to TRBD2. The CDR3 length is 16 residues. Germline trimming cut 0 bases from V and 6 bases from J; bases unmatched to any gene: 6. CDR1 MNHEY and CDR2 SVGAGI come from the germline V gene. The CDR3 DNA sequence: TGTGCCAGCAGTTACTCTGCAGCGGGAGGTACCAATGAGCAGTTCTTC. Translated, it gives CASSYSAAGGTNEQFF.

The chain employs TRBV7-2 and TRBJ1-4, with 7 positions matching TRBD1. The trim removed 0 bases at V and 1 base at J, leaving 2 bases unmatched. This CDR3 is built from 16 residues. The germline V gene has CDR1 SGHTA and CDR2 FQGNSA. The CDR3 sequence is CASSLAWDRTNEKLFF. The CDR3 nucleotides read TGTGCCAGCAGCTTAGCATGGGACAGAACTAATGAAAAACTGTTTTTT.

The sample holds many counts of this clonotype. V is TRBV4-3 and J is TRBJ2-3; D is undetermined. This CDR3 comprises 14 residues. Trimming took 0 bases from V and 3 from J, leaving 7 bases between them. Germline loops: CDR1 LGHNA, CDR2 YSLEER. CDR3: CASSQDTWTDTQYF. CDR3 DNA: TGCGCCAGCAGCCAAGACACCTGGACAGATACGCAGTATTTT.

To note about this clonotype: With a much larger clone just one base away, this may be a read error. CDR3 sequence reads: CASSSQGTWYRNQPQHF. The CDR3 bases are TGTGCCAGCAGTTCACAGGGGACCTGGTATAGAAATCAGCCCCAGCATTTT. The rearrangement uses TRBV6-2 or TRBV6-3 and TRBJ1-5; 7 positions agree with TRBD1. The CDR3 consists of 17 residues. V was clipped by 4 bases and J by 4 bases; unmatched bases: 13. The germline V gene encodes CDR1 MNHEY and CDR2 SVGEGT.

This clonotype came up a few times. V is TRBV4-3 and J is TRBJ2-1; D is possibly TRBD2 (6 bases). The CDR3 length is 14 residues. Germline CDR1 LGHNA, CDR2 YSLEER. V dropped 0 bases and J dropped 7 bases, with 10 bases sitting between them. Here the CDR3 reads CASSQDKRGNEQFF. DNA for the CDR3: TGCGCCAGCAGCCAAGATAAACGGGGGAATGAGCAGTTCTTC.